This TCR beta chain is drawn from a study of identical twins (TCRdb year 2016). With respect to the entire study: To test whether fetal clonotypes persist, the study used deep sequencing on TCR alpha and beta repertoires from monozygotic twins, unrelated adults of various ages, and cord blood. Replicate twin experiments were performed at different times using different library preparation protocols to rule out contamination. What the study reported, not specific to this receptor: The excess sharing between twins in beta out-of-frame sequences was weaker because fewer shared sequences reduced the signal-to-noise ratio. Conclusions relied on cross-sectional statistical analysis, since the same donors could not be followed over many years. In monozygotic twins, out-of-frame TCR alpha sharing was systematically underestimated by recombination models, although the models agreed with sharing between unrelated individuals. Compared with coincidental sharing between unrelated individuals, out-of-frame TCR alpha sequences shared between twins showed an excess of sequences with low generation probability. Zero-insertion analyses could be partly confounded by invariant T cells such as MAIT and iNKT, though diverse VJ usage argued against such confounding for most clonotypes. Fewer insertions were carried by abundant cord blood beta clonotypes; a weaker similar trend was observed in young adult naive repertoires, while no such trend was observed in memory repertoires.

The sample holds many counts of this clonotype. The target of this receptor is not known. No per-base quality is available; no much larger clone lies one base away. Via the germline V gene, CDR1 is SNHLY and CDR2 FYNNEI. Counted from cysteine to phenylalanine, this CDR3 has 13 amino acids. Just the 39-base CDR3 DNA is kept, in frame starting at base 1. V trim: 5 bases; J trim: 8 bases; unmatched bases: 4. Preparation of the library involved 5' RACE. Sequencer: Illumina HiSeq 2000. A universal primer binding site was added through template switching, and the final cDNA carried a unique molecular identifier so that TCR cDNA molecules could be counted accurately. First-strand cDNA for TCR alpha and beta chains was synthesized from specific primers in the conserved constant-segment region. To control for contamination, each cDNA library was double barcoded with a SMART-Mk sample barcode plus Illumina barcodes. Two successive PCR steps introduced TruSeq adapter sequences along with Illumina sample barcodes. The Illumina HiSeq platform was used with custom primers to sequence TCR alpha and beta cDNA libraries. In the paper's pipeline: Raw reads were processed with MiGEC to extract unique molecular identifiers, and MiXCR was used to determine CDR3 positions. Recombination models were inferred per individual with the repgenHMM and IGoR tools using an EM algorithm. The analysis of shared clonotypes was done with the tcR package in R, with sharing normalized by the product of cloneset sizes. To study raw recombination free of thymic and clonal selection effects, out-of-frame nonproductive sequences were analyzed. In-frame beta chains were kept once TCRdb had trimmed the public reads at Q25 with fastp and called clones with MiXCR. Here each entry gathers all rows of one CDR3 protein and keeps the most common genes and DNA. The V and J calls and clone size are TCRdb's, not the authors'. Recorded for this sample are fewer than 550,000 distinct CDR3 sequences; roughly an eighth of them occurred a single time. The ten largest clones take up about 0.94% of the sample.

Only healthy Caucasian donors were included. The twin cohort consisted of three pairs of female monozygotic twins, all aged about 18 to 29 years. CD4+ and CD8+ T cell populations were isolated with positive isolation kits from Invitrogen. The same sample was also used in a study of yellow fever vaccine responses in identical twins. The second paper states: According to the authors, the vaccine-induced T cell response in identical twins seemed to be partly convergent and partly specific to each individual. Focusing on identical twins, the study followed the T cell clones that responded to the vaccine, and did so with precision.

Here the chain combines TRBV2 and TRBJ2-1, with 9 bases matching TRBD1. The specimen sequenced was CD4+ T cells sorted from blood. This receptor was obtained from a woman younger than 35 in good health. The DNA reads as follows: TGTGCCAGCAGTAGGGACAGGGAGGATGAGCAGTTCTTC. This encodes CASSRDREDEQFF.